These T cell receptor beta chains were read from a single sample in a study of monozygotic twins with inflammatory bowel disease. One entry per CDR3 protein, without DNA, is what TCRdb gives after re-calling the 5' RACE reads. The sample's table shows 330,000 or so distinct CDR3 sequences. Sequencing was performed on blood. The receptors come from a human donor with ulcerative colitis or Crohn's disease, or a healthy co-twin of an affected twin (not recorded which). The CDR3 runs from the conserved cysteine through the conserved F or W. Fields, in order: CDR3 protein, J gene, V gene.

CASSLGGQGGEQYF TRBJ2-7 TRBV28
CASSLFGGIPLDEQFF TRBJ2-1 TRBV28
CAISELGNEQFF TRBJ2-1 TRBV10-3
CASSQGTTGWFSYNEQFF TRBJ2-1 TRBV3-1
CSVEDLQGGDPTDTQYF TRBJ2-3 TRBV29-1
CATSRDRGGGNTIYF TRBJ1-3 TRBV15
CSARRTGALYNEQFF TRBJ2-1 TRBV20-1
CASKRDSNTEAFF TRBJ1-1 TRBV2
CSAADFLPTGRTEAFF TRBJ1-1 TRBV20-1
CASSLLAGSPDTQYF TRBJ2-3 TRBV12-3/TRBV12-4
CASSYGGRLSEQFF TRBJ2-1 TRBV6-2/TRBV6-3
CASSLKLRLAGEETQYF TRBJ2-5 TRBV7-9
CASSRTGLNTEAFF TRBJ1-1 TRBV28
CAWSEGQGGAFF TRBJ1-1 TRBV30
CASSPPPGLFIAKNIQYF TRBJ2-4 TRBV28
CASSSGGPSTPTKKNIQYF TRBJ2-4 TRBV5-4
CASSRIGAGYEQYF TRBJ2-7 TRBV5-6
CSARDSNQPQHF TRBJ1-5 TRBV20-1
CASSLTGWAANEQFF TRBJ2-1 TRBV5-1
CASSRGQATNEKLFF TRBJ1-4 TRBV4-1
CASSQDGARAANSPLHF TRBJ1-6 TRBV4-3